The sequence of this T cell receptor beta chain was determined in a study of regulatory T cells in long-lasting Graves disease. In building TCR beta libraries, iRepertoire HTBI primers were used together with Arm-PCR of CDR3 regions. TCRdb passed the multiplex PCR reads through MiXCR, listing each CDR3 protein once. The data contain approximately 470,000 distinct CDR3 sequences, 16% of them seen just once; the ten biggest clones take up 10% to 15%. As for time point: newly diagnosed GD, antithyroid drugs for less than 3 months. From RNA extracted from PBMCs, the TCR library was made. By American Thyroid Association guidelines, Graves' disease was diagnosed in the cohort. This clonotype was seen ten or more times. Germline loops: CDR1 MDHEN, CDR2 SYDVKM. This CDR3 contains 14 residues. The V segment lost 8 bases and the J segment 5 bases; nucleotides outside the gene matches: 8. These data were also reused for a study on T cells in Graves' hyperthyroidism and ophthalmopathy.

Sequenced here: peripheral blood mononuclear cells (PBMCs), sampled at new diagnosis, from a patient treated with antithyroid drugs. This clonotype was obtained from a man aged 35-49 years with Graves disease. The V and J genes are TRBV28 and TRBJ2-4, with 8 bases matching TRBD2. For the CDR3, the DNA is TGTGCCAGCGCCATGGGCGGGGGGCAAAACATTCAGTACTTC. Amino acids: CASAMGGGQNIQYF.